A selection of T cell receptor beta chains follows, all from one sample in a study of blood T cell repertoires in COVID-19. TCRdb's copy holds only in-frame clones and misses some; the assay was immunoSEQ multiplex PCR. The sample contains 300,000 to 400,000 clones, about 93% of which appear only once. Sequenced sample: peripheral blood. The receptors come from a woman under 30 who had recovered from COVID-19. Each CDR3 is given with its conserved first and last residue. A D gene is named only where the DNA matches it firmly. Clone size is given for some rows only: seen once, a few or many times, or a class if the clone is expanded.

V gene	clone size	J gene	D gene	CDR3 DNA	CDR3 protein
TRBV24-1	-	TRBJ1-4	TRBD1	TGTGCCACCAGTGAACCTGCCGGGACAGGGCAAAAACTGTTTTTT	CATSEPAGTGQKLFF
TRBV3-1/TRBV3-2	-	TRBJ1-1	-	TGTGCCAGCAGCCAAGGGGGGAGGGTAGAAGCTTTCTTT	CASSQGGRVEAFF
TRBV7-2	-	TRBJ2-2	TRBD2	TGTGCCAGCAGCTTAGCTAGCGGGAGGCCTCACACCGGGGAGCTGTTTTTT	CASSLASGRPHTGELFF
TRBV24-1	-	TRBJ2-2	-	TGTGCCACCAGGGCCGCGAACACCGGGGAGCTGTTTTTT	CATRAANTGELFF
TRBV27	once	TRBJ2-3	TRBD2	TGTGCCAGCAGGCCCTTCCCCCGTCCACTAGCGGATAGCACAGATACGCAGTATTTT	CASRPFPRPLADSTDTQYF
TRBV9	-	TRBJ2-2	-	TGTGCCAGCAGCGTAGCTACGCGGGGAGGCACCGGGGAGCTGTTTTTT	CASSVATRGGTGELFF
TRBV18	-	TRBJ2-4	TRBD1	TGTGCCAGCTCACCACGCGGGACAGGACTAGCCAAAAACATTCAGTACTTC	CASSPRGTGLAKNIQYF
TRBV27	-	TRBJ2-5	-	TGTGCCAGCAGTTTCGTCCCGAGAGAGACCCAGTACTTC	CASSFVPRETQYF
TRBV10-3	-	TRBJ2-1	-	TGTGCCATCTCCGCGGCGGATGAGCAGTTCTTC	CAISAADEQFF
TRBV7-4	-	TRBJ2-2	TRBD2	TGTGCCAGCAGCCCCGGACTAGCGGGTAACACCGGGGAGCTGTTTTTT	CASSPGLAGNTGELFF
TRBV7-2	-	TRBJ2-3	TRBD2	TGTGCCAGCAGCCCCCTTAGCGGGAGGGCTACAGATACGCAGTATTTT	CASSPLSGRATDTQYF
TRBV19	-	TRBJ1-1	-	TGTGCCAGTAGTATAACGGCAGGGCCCTTCACTGAAGCTTTCTTT	CASSITAGPFTEAFF
TRBV6-5	-	TRBJ2-1	TRBD2	TGTGCCAGCAGTTATAGTTGGACTAGCGGCAATGAGCAGTTCTTC	CASSYSWTSGNEQFF
TRBV19	-	TRBJ2-2	TRBD2	TGTGCCTGTTCCGGGACTAGTTATTCCGGGGAGCTGTTTTTT	CACSGTSYSGELFF
TRBV5-6	-	TRBJ2-5	-	TGTGCCAGCAGCCTGACCGGACTGGAAGAGACCCAGTACTTC	CASSLTGLEETQYF
TRBV19	-	TRBJ2-3	-	TGTGCCAGTAGTGGCGCCCGGCGGTTCGGGACGCAGTATTTT	CASSGARRFGTQYF
TRBV29-1	-	TRBJ2-1	-	TGCAGCGTCCCGGGCTTAGCGAGTGCTTTAGTGAATGAGCAGTTCTTC	CSVPGLASALVNEQFF
TRBV30	-	TRBJ1-2	-	TGTGCCTGGAGCTCTTCCAACTATGGCTACACCTTC	CAWSSSNYGYTF
TRBV27	-	TRBJ2-5	-	TGTGCCAGCAGTTCCGAGTTCCGGGTCCAAGAGACCCAGTACTTC	CASSSEFRVQETQYF
TRBV29-1	-	TRBJ2-5	-	TGCAGCGTTGCTGCCGTAAAGCAAAGCGAGACCCAGTACTTC	CSVAAVKQSETQYF
TRBV11-3	-	TRBJ2-1	TRBD2	TGTGCCAGCAGCTTAGGACTAGCGGGATCCTACAATGAGCAGTTCTTC	CASSLGLAGSYNEQFF
TRBV7-2	once	TRBJ2-3	-	TGTGCCAGCAGCTTATATGTCACAGATACGCAGTATTTT	CASSLYVTDTQYF
TRBV24-1	once	TRBJ1-2	-	TGTGCCACCAGTGATTCACTTTCGGGCTACACCTTC	CATSDSLSGYTF
TRBV11-2	-	TRBJ2-1	-	TGTGCCAGCAGCCCCGGGGTGAAGGAGCAGTTCTTC	CASSPGVKEQFF
TRBV20-1	-	TRBJ1-6	-	TGCAGTGCTAGTCACAGGAAAAATTCACCCCTCCACTTT	CSASHRKNSPLHF
TRBV27	-	TRBJ1-5	-	TGTGCCAGCAGTTCAATTGGACAGCCCAATCAGCCCCAGCATTTT	CASSSIGQPNQPQHF
TRBV5-1	once	TRBJ1-6	-	TGCGCCAGCAGCCCGGGGGGGGGTCTTAATTCACCCCTCCACTTT	CASSPGGGLNSPLHF
TRBV7-9	-	TRBJ1-1	-	TGTGCCAGCAGAGAGAGGGAGGCCCGCGACACTGAAGCTTTCTTT	CASREREARDTEAFF
TRBV7-9	-	TRBJ2-1	TRBD2	TGTGCCAGCAGCTTAGATAGAGGACTAGTCAGTGAGCAGTTCTTC	CASSLDRGLVSEQFF
TRBV29-1	-	TRBJ1-1	TRBD1	TGCAGCGTTGTAAGGACAGGGAACACTGAAGCTTTCTTT	CSVVRTGNTEAFF
TRBV7-2	-	TRBJ2-2	TRBD1	TGTGCCAGCAGCATGACAGGGGGCGACGACACCGGGGAGCTGTTTTTT	CASSMTGGDDTGELFF
TRBV18	-	TRBJ1-1	TRBD1	TGTGCCAGCTCACTAGGGACAGGGGGCGAAACTGAAGCTTTCTTT	CASSLGTGGETEAFF
TRBV2	-	TRBJ2-3	TRBD2	TGTGCCAGCAGTGAAGCTCTAGCGGGGTCAGATACGCAGTATTTT	CASSEALAGSDTQYF
TRBV19	-	TRBJ2-1	-	TGTGCCAGTAGTATAATTGGGAACGGGCGGGAATCAGGGATTGAGCAGTTCTTC	CASSIIGNGRESGIEQFF
TRBV19	-	TRBJ1-1	TRBD1	TGTGCCAGTAGGGGACAGGGAGGGATGAACACTGAAGCTTTCTTT	CASRGQGGMNTEAFF
TRBV12-3/TRBV12-4	-	TRBJ1-1	-	TGTGCCAGCAGTTCGGGGGGAGGCACTGAAGCTTTCTTT	CASSSGGGTEAFF
TRBV18	-	TRBJ2-1	TRBD2	TGTGCCAGCTCACCACCCAAGCGGGAGACCCTCAATGAGCAGTTCTTC	CASSPPKRETLNEQFF
TRBV3-1/TRBV3-2	-	TRBJ2-3	TRBD2	TGTGCCAGCTCCCAAGGGACTAGCGATGCAGATACGCAGTATTTT	CASSQGTSDADTQYF
TRBV5-1	-	TRBJ1-3	-	TGCGCCAGCAGCTTCTCCCCGGACAGACTCTCTGGAAACACCATATATTTT	CASSFSPDRLSGNTIYF
TRBV5-1	-	TRBJ2-5	TRBD2	TGCGCCAGCAGCTTGGCCGCTTGGGAGGGTGTGGAAGAGACCCAGTACTTC	CASSLAAWEGVEETQYF
TRBV2	-	TRBJ2-4	TRBD2	TGTGCCAGCAACAGAGCGGGAGACATTCAGTACTTC	CASNRAGDIQYF
TRBV13	-	TRBJ2-3	TRBD2	TGTGCCAGCAAGTGGCGACTAGCGGACCCCACAGATACGCAGTATTTT	CASKWRLADPTDTQYF
TRBV15	-	TRBJ2-1	TRBD2	TGTGCCACCAGAGGACTAGCGGAAAATGAGCAGTTCTTC	CATRGLAENEQFF
TRBV12-3/TRBV12-4	-	TRBJ1-1	-	TGTGCCAGCAGCCTACCGAACACTGAAGCTTTCTTT	CASSLPNTEAFF
TRBV25-1	-	TRBJ2-5	TRBD2	TGTGCCAGCAGTGAATACCTAGCGGGAGGTCGGGAGACCCAGTACTTC	CASSEYLAGGRETQYF
TRBV21-1	-	TRBJ1-6	-	TGTGCCAGCAGCAAAACAGGGCTGGATTCACCCCTCCACTTT	CASSKTGLDSPLHF
TRBV9	-	TRBJ1-3	TRBD1	TGTGCCAGCAGCGTAGGGACAGGGATCGGAAACACCATATATTTT	CASSVGTGIGNTIYF
TRBV3-1/TRBV3-2	-	TRBJ2-1	-	TGTGCCAGCAGCCGCCGACTGACTAGGGACGACAATGAGCAGTTCTTC	CASSRRLTRDDNEQFF
TRBV11-2	-	TRBJ2-5	TRBD1	TGTGCCAGCAGCTTCGGACAGGGGGGGTTGGAAGAGACCCAGTACTTC	CASSFGQGGLEETQYF
TRBV20-1	-	TRBJ2-5	-	TGCAGTGCTAGTCCTATGGGGGACTCACCGGCGGGGACCCAGTACTTC	CSASPMGDSPAGTQYF
TRBV9	-	TRBJ1-1	-	TGTGCCAGCAGCGTAGCAGGAGGCCCTGAAGCTTTCTTT	CASSVAGGPEAFF
TRBV19	once	TRBJ2-3	TRBD2	TGTGCCAGTAGTCCCCGACTAGCGGGACGGACAGATACGCAGTATTTT	CASSPRLAGRTDTQYF
TRBV7-2	-	TRBJ2-1	-	TGTGCCAGCAGCGGTAGCGCGAAAAGCTCCTACAATGAGCAGTTCTTC	CASSGSAKSSYNEQFF
TRBV9	-	TRBJ2-1	-	TGTGCCAGCAGCGTAGATAACCATATAGGAGGTTACAATGAGCAGTTCTTC	CASSVDNHIGGYNEQFF